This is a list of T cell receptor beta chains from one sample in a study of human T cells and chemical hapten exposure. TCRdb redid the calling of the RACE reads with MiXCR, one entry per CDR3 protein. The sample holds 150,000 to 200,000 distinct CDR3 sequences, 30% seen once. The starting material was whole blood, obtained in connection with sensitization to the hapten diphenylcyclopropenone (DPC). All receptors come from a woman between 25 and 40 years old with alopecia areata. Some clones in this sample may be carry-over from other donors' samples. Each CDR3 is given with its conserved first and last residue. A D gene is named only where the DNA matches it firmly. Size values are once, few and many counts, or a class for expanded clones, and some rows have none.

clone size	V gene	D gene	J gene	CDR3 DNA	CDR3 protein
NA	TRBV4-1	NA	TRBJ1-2	TGCGCCAGCAGCCAAGTGTTCGACAGGTGGACGGCTAACTATGGCTACACCTTC	CASSQVFDRWTANYGYTF
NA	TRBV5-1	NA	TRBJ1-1	TGCGCCAGCAGGGGACACCAGAACACTGAAGCTTTCTTT	CASRGHQNTEAFF
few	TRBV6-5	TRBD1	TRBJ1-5	TGTGCCAGCAGTTACTCGAGAGGGGACAGGGGCAGCAATCAGCCCCAGCATTTT	CASSYSRGDRGSNQPQHF
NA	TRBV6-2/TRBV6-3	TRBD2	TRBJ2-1	TGTGCCAGCATTCCCGCCCAGCGGGGCCGGCGTGGCGATGAGCAGTTCTTC	CASIPAQRGRRGDEQFF
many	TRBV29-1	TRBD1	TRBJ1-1	TGCAGCGTTCGTGACAGGGTGAACACTGAAGCTTTCTTT	CSVRDRVNTEAFF
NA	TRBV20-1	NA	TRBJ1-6	TGCAGTGCTAGGTCGCAGGGAGCGAATATAAATTCACCCCTCCACTTT	CSARSQGANINSPLHF
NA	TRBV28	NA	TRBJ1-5	TGTGCCAGCATCCCTTCAGGGTTTCAGCCCCAGCATTTT	CASIPSGFQPQHF
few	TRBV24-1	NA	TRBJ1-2	TGTGCCACCAGTGCGGGGGGGCTGAACTATGGCTACACCTTC	CATSAGGLNYGYTF
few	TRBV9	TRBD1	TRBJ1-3	TGTGCCAGCAGCCCACAAGCCGGGACAGGTTTGATCGGCACCATATATTTT	CASSPQAGTGLIGTIYF
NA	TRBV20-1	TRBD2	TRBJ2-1	TGCAGTGCTAGACGGGGACTAGCGGGAGTTAATGAGCAGTTCTTC	CSARRGLAGVNEQFF
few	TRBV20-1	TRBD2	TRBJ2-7	TGCAGTGCTAGCGGGACTAGCAGCTACGAGCAGTACTTC	CSASGTSSYEQYF
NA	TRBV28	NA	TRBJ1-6	TGTGCCAGCATCTCTCGGCCGCTTAATTCACCCCTCCACTTT	CASISRPLNSPLHF
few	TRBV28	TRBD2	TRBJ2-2	TGTGCCAGCAGGCGACTAGCGGGGAACACCGGGGAGCTGTTTTTT	CASRRLAGNTGELFF
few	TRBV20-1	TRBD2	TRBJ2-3	TGCAGTGCTGGACGAGGCGGGGGGGCCCCGCAGTATTTT	CSAGRGGGAPQYF
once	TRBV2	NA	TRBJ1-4	TGTGCCAGCAGACCCCGGGGTACTAATGAAAAACTGTTTTTT	CASRPRGTNEKLFF
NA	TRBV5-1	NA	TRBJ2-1	TGCGCCAGCAGCTTGGCCGTCTTCGCGGAGGAGCAGTTCTTC	CASSLAVFAEEQFF
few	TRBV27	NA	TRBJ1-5	TGTGCCAGCAGTTTATTCAGGGGTGGCAATCAGCCCCAGCATTTT	CASSLFRGGNQPQHF
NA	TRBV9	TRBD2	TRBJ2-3	TGTGCCAGCAGCGTAGGGACTAGCGGCCTCACAGATACGCAGTATTTT	CASSVGTSGLTDTQYF